This T cell receptor beta chain was identified in a study of patients and donors after allogeneic stem cell transplantation. TCRdb analysed the RT-PCR reads with MiXCR anew, one entry per CDR3 protein. The table includes about 410,000 distinct CDR3 sequences, roughly 17% detected once. The CDR3 has 13 residues. Germline loops: CDR1 DFQATT, CDR2 SNEGSKA (reference sequence). V dropped 3 bases and J dropped 6 bases, with 12 bases sitting between them. The chain joins TRBV20-1 to TRBJ1-5; a weak D match, TRBD1 (5 bases). This clonotype was obtained from a human donor who was either an allogeneic HSCT recipient or a stem cell or donor lymphocyte infusion donor (not recorded which). It is not recorded whose cells these are; they may come from a transplant donor. Sequencing was performed on blood, either unsorted or a sorted T cell fraction (not recorded which). In nucleotides, the CDR3 is TGCAGTGCTAGTCCGGACATCTCTCAGCCCCAGCATTTT. This gives the protein CSASPDISQPQHF.